The next 30 T cell receptor beta chains were all read from a single sample in a study of CD8 T cell repertoires and HIV-1 epitope variants. Sequencing used immunoSEQ multiplex PCR; TCRdb keeps in-frame clones, though not all of them. The sample has tens of thousands of clones; roughly 81% are singletons. Sequencing was performed on uncultured baseline CD8+ T cells from peripheral blood mononuclear cells (PBMCs). The source of these receptors is a male donor with HIV.

The chain recombines TRBV27 with TRBJ2-7; 7 bases map to TRBD1. This CDR3 spans 13 amino acids. The V segment lost 5 bases and the J segment 3 bases; nucleotides outside the gene matches: 4. Per germline, CDR1 MNHEY and CDR2 SMNVEV (reference sequence). The chain's CDR3 is CASSHRDSYEQYF. The CDR3 nucleotides read TGTGCCAGCAGTCACCGGGACAGCTACGAGCAGTACTTC.

V is TRBV5-6 and J is TRBJ2-7, with 7 positions matching TRBD1. The trim removed 0 bases at V and 2 bases at J, leaving 2 bases unmatched. CDR1 and CDR2 from the germline V gene are SGHDT and YYEEEE. The CDR3 is 14 amino acids. The CDR3 region has the DNA TGTGCCAGCAGCTTGGGGGACAGAGCCTACGAGCAGTACTTC. Amino acid sequence: CASSLGDRAYEQYF.

The rearrangement uses TRBV5-6 and TRBJ1-4, with no clear D. The CDR3 is 15 amino acids. The germline gives CDR1 SGHDT, CDR2 YYEEEE. V was cut by 2 bases and J by 0 bases, with 8 bases left in between. The CDR3 nucleotides are TGTGCCAGCAGCTTAACTGGGTCAACTAATGAAAAACTGTTTTTT. Translation gives CASSLTGSTNEKLFF.

This clone was counted only a few times. J is TRBJ2-7 and V is TRBV30; D is perhaps TRBD2 (7 bases). The CDR3 is 14 residues long. The V end lost 2 bases, the J end lost 2 bases, and 13 bases lay between the germline ends. Germline V lookup: CDR1 GTSNPN, CDR2 SVGIG (reference sequence). CDR3 loop: CAWSRGGGPYEQYF. The CDR3 bases are TGTGCCTGGAGTCGAGGGGGGGGTCCCTACGAGCAGTACTTC.

V and J are TRBV15 and TRBJ1-4, with 7 bases lining up with TRBD1. V lost 8 bases to trimming and J lost 0 bases; unmatched junction nucleotides: 12. The CDR3 totals 17 residues. Germline values: CDR1 LNHNV, CDR2 YYDKDF (reference sequence). The CDR3 sequence is CATFPSGQPATNEKLFF. Written as DNA, the CDR3 is TGTGCCACCTTTCCCTCGGGACAGCCTGCAACTAATGAAAAACTGTTTTTT. The complete variable domain, with remaining parts taken from reference TRBV15 and TRBJ1-4, reads DAMVIQNPRYQVTQFGKPVTLSCSQTLNHNVMYWYQQKSSQAPKLLFHYYDKDFNNEADTPDNFQSRRPNTSFCFLDIRSPGLGDTAMYLCATFPSGQPATNEKLFFGSGTQLSVL.

V is TRBV7-6 and J is TRBJ1-2; tentative D call: TRBD1 (6 bases). The germline CDR1 and CDR2 sequences are SGHVS and FNYEAQ. The CDR3 is made up of 13 amino acids. V gave up 1 base and J gave up 6 bases, with 9 bases separating them. For the CDR3, the DNA is TGTGCCAGCAGCTTAGTGGGGGCAGATGGCTACACCTTC. It is translated as CASSLVGADGYTF.

The chain employs TRBV4-2 and TRBJ1-2, with a possible D match to TRBD1 (5 bases). CDR3 length equals 15 residues. Germline V gene sequence: CDR1 LGHNA, CDR2 YNFKEQ. V lost 0 bases, J lost 6 bases, and 14 bases lay in between. This CDR3 reads CASSQDTGRDHGYTF. The CDR3 DNA reads as TGTGCCAGCAGCCAAGATACGGGCAGGGATCATGGCTACACCTTC.

The chain is built from TRBV5-1 and TRBJ2-3; D gene uncertain. Germline CDR1 is SGHRS and CDR2 is YFSETQ. There are 12 residues in the CDR3. Trimming stripped 1 base from V and 4 bases from J, with 4 bases between. CDR3 bases: TGCGCCAGCAGCTTGCTTTCAGATACGCAGTATTTT. It translates to CASSLLSDTQYF.

The chain's CDR3 is CASSFPLQSYGYTF. CDR3 in DNA: TGTGCCAGCAGTTTTCCACTACAGTCCTATGGCTACACCTTC. The chain couples TRBV28 to TRBJ1-2; D ambiguous. Trimming cost V 3 bases and J 4 bases, with 12 bases left between them. Germline assignment: CDR1 MDHEN and CDR2 SYDVKM. The CDR3 runs to 14 residues.

J is TRBJ1-5 and V is TRBV7-2, with TRBD1 matching over 9 bases. The germline gives CDR1 SGHTA, CDR2 FQGNSA. V trimming: 5 bases; J trimming: 5 bases; junction bases outside the gene matches: 7. The CDR3 spans 15 residues. This CDR3 is CASSEPGQGDQPQHF. Here the CDR3 DNA reads TGTGCCAGCAGCGAACCGGGACAGGGAGATCAGCCCCAGCATTTT.

The chain employs TRBV7-2 and TRBJ1-2, with a weak D call TRBD1 (5 bases). Germline loops: CDR1 SGHTA, CDR2 FQGNSA. Trimming pared 5 bases from V and 4 bases from J, leaving 8 bases between. CDR3 length: 12 amino acids. The CDR3 sequence: CASSPGAYGYTF. The CDR3 nucleotides are TGTGCCAGCAGCCCCGGGGCCTATGGCTACACCTTC.

The CDR3 DNA reads TGTGCCACTACTAGCGGGGGGGACAATGAGCAGTTCTTC. Its protein is CATTSGGDNEQFF. The rearrangement joins TRBV15 to TRBJ2-1; 13 nucleotides align to TRBD2. V lost 9 bases and J lost 5; bases outside the gene matches: 1. From germline, CDR1 is LNHNV and CDR2 YYDKDF (reference sequence). The CDR3 sequence is 13 residues long.

In its sample, this clone was seen a few times. The V call is TRBV6-1, the J call TRBJ1-5; D uncertain. Germline loops: CDR1 MNHNS, CDR2 SASEGT. This CDR3 spans 12 amino acids. Trimming took 5 bases from V and 0 from J, leaving 2 bases between them. CDR3 sequence reads: CASSTSNQPQHF. For the CDR3, the DNA is TGTGCCAGCAGTACTAGCAATCAGCCCCAGCATTTT.

The chain joins TRBV27 to TRBJ1-5; a weak D match, TRBD1 (5 bases). Trimming pared 2 bases from V and 3 bases from J, leaving 14 bases between. Germline V gene lookup returns CDR1 MNHEY and CDR2 SMNVEV (reference sequence). This CDR3 contains 16 residues. The CDR3 DNA is TGTGCCAGCAGTTTAAGGCAGGGCACTTACAATCAGCCCCAGCATTTT. This gives the protein CASSLRQGTYNQPQHF.

This chain uses TRBV7-6 with TRBJ1-1; TRBD1 might be the D (6 bases). Trimming shortened V by 5 bases and J by 2 bases, and 12 bases separated the two germline ends. The CDR3 extends over 14 amino acids. Germline values: CDR1 SGHVS, CDR2 FNYEAQ. CDR3 amino acids: CASSLTTGNTEAFF. CDR3 bases: TGTGCCAGCAGCCTGACGACAGGTAACACTGAAGCTTTCTTT. Based on the CDR3 plus reference TRBV7-6 and TRBJ1-1, the full variable domain is GAGVSQSPRYKVTKRGQDVALRCDPISGHVSLYWYRQALGQGPEFLTYFNYEAQQDKSGLPNDRFSAERPEGSISTLTIQRTEQRDSAMYRCASSLTTGNTEAFFGQGTRLTVV.

This clone was detected many times. The chain carries TRBV5-1 and TRBJ2-3; D is perhaps TRBD1 or TRBD2 (5 bases each). The ends were cut back, 3 bases at V and 6 bases at J, with 17 bases in the middle. The CDR3 is made up of 15 amino acids. The germline CDR1 and CDR2 sequences are SGHRS and YFSETQ. CDR3 DNA: TGCGCCAGCAGCTCCGAGGGGATCCTCCCGGATACGCAGTATTTT. Protein product: CASSSEGILPDTQYF.

This clone was observed once. The V call is TRBV10-3, the J call TRBJ2-7, with 7 bases lining up with TRBD2. From germline, CDR1 is ENHRY and CDR2 SYGVKD. The V and J ends lost 5 bases and 1 base, in that order; junction bases with no gene match: 2. The CDR3 runs 13 residues. The CDR3 sequence is CAISSGESYEQYF. The CDR3 nucleotides are TGTGCCATCAGTAGCGGGGAATCCTACGAGCAGTACTTC.

This rearrangement joins TRBV10-3 to TRBJ2-7; 7 nucleotides agree with TRBD2. This CDR3 contains 12 residues. Germline V gene lookup returns CDR1 ENHRY and CDR2 SYGVKD. J lost 7 bases, V lost 0 bases, and 0 bases had no gene match. The CDR3 DNA reads TGTGCCATCAGTGAGTCAGCGGGGGAGCAGTACTTC. Translation gives CAISESAGEQYF.

The gene calls are TRBV28 and TRBJ2-7; TRBD1 or TRBD2 may be the D gene (6 bases each). The CDR3 is 14 residues long. Trimming took 6 bases from V and 4 from J, leaving 16 bases between them. CDR1 and CDR2 from the germline V gene are MDHEN and SYDVKM. This CDR3 reads CASRPNQGGYEQYF. The CDR3 DNA reads as TGTGCCAGCAGACCTAACCAAGGGGGGTACGAGCAGTACTTC.

This clone was counted many times. This chain joins TRBV25-1 and TRBJ1-2; 11 nucleotides match TRBD1. The J segment lost 8 bases and the V segment lost 7 bases, leaving 9 bases of the junction unmatched. The CDR3 has 14 amino acids. Looked up from germline, CDR1 is MGHDK and CDR2 is SYGVNS. The CDR3 nucleotides are TGTGCCAGCAACACCGGACAGGGGGCGCGGGGCTACACCTTC. It specifies CASNTGQGARGYTF.

The chain couples TRBV15 to TRBJ2-5, with TRBD1 matching over 7 bases. The J segment lost 5 bases and the V segment lost 2 bases, leaving 17 bases of the junction unmatched. Germline V gene data show CDR1 as LNHNV and CDR2 as YYDKDF (reference sequence). The CDR3 has 18 amino acids. CDR3 loop: CATSRKANRGDLEETQYF. CDR3 nucleotides: TGTGCCACCAGCAGAAAGGCTAACAGGGGAGATCTTGAGGAGACCCAGTACTTC.

Only a few counts were recorded for this clone. One junction end does not reproduce the germline sequence, and a read error may be involved. This sequence joins TRBV7-9 and TRBJ2-1; 12 nucleotides align to TRBD2. Germline V CDR1 and CDR2: SEHNR, FQNEAQ (reference sequence). The CDR3 runs to 15 residues. The CDR3 sequence is CASSLAGGQDNEQFF. The DNA for the CDR3 is TGTGCCAGCAGCCTAGCGGGGGGGCAGGACAATGAGCAGTTCTTC.

The chain joins TRBV5-1 to TRBJ2-3, with D possibly called TRBD1 or TRBD2 (5 bases each). The length of the CDR3 is 14 residues. V was clipped by 4 bases and J by 5 bases, with 14 bases between them. Germline CDR1 and CDR2: SGHRS and YFSETQ. The CDR3 DNA is TGCGCCAGCAGCGCCCCATTGGGGGAAGATACGCAGTATTTT. It encodes CASSAPLGEDTQYF.

This chain uses TRBV7-6 with TRBJ1-4, with D unresolved. Germline CDR1 SGHVS, CDR2 FNYEAQ. V lost 5 bases and J lost 8, with 15 bases in between. The length of the CDR3 is 14 residues. The CDR3 is CASSPGSAREKLFF. The CDR3 DNA reads TGTGCCAGCAGCCCGGGGTCAGCAAGGGAAAAACTGTTTTTT.

V usage is TRBV12-5 and J usage is TRBJ2-7; possibly TRBD2 for D (5 bases). V lost 6 bases and J lost 6, with 15 bases in between. Germline CDR1 reads LGHNT; CDR2 reads FRNRAP. This CDR3 is built from 13 residues. CDR3 residues: CASGPSIRGEQYF. Here the CDR3 DNA reads TGTGCTAGTGGACCATCGATCCGGGGCGAGCAGTACTTC.

This rearrangement joins TRBV6-1 to TRBJ2-5; D perhaps matches TRBD1 (5 bases). CDR1 and CDR2 (germline): MNHNS, SASEGT. CDR3 size: 15 residues. V was clipped by 3 bases and J by 5 bases, with 16 bases between them. The CDR3 DNA follows: TGTGCCAGCAGTGAGTCGCGACAGTTTGGGGAGACCCAGTACTTC. This codes for CASSESRQFGETQYF.

The sample holds a few counts of this clone. The V call is TRBV4-1, the J call TRBJ2-7, with D possibly TRBD2 on 5 matching bases. Germline V CDR1 and CDR2: MGHRA, YSYEKL. This CDR3 is built from 15 residues. The V gene lost 1 base and the J gene lost 0 bases, with 10 bases spanning the gap. The CDR3 is CASSQGLMSSYEQYF. The CDR3 coding sequence is TGCGCCAGCAGCCAAGGACTAATGAGCTCCTACGAGCAGTACTTC.

The CDR3 nucleotides are TGTGCCAGCAGTGGGAGTAGCGGGTCTATCACAGATACGCAGTATTTT. Its translation is CASSGSSGSITDTQYF. This chain joins TRBV2 and TRBJ2-3, with 7 bases fitting TRBD2. Germline CDR1 is SNHLY and CDR2 is FYNNEI. The ends lost 4 bases at V and 2 bases at J; junction bases unmatched: 9. CDR3 length: 16 residues.

The V gene is TRBV5-1, the J gene TRBJ1-2; the D gene is possibly TRBD1 (5 bases). Germline CDR1 SGHRS, CDR2 YFSETQ. The CDR3 contains 15 residues. With 1 base removed from V and 0 bases from J, the gap between germline ends came to 10 bases. CDR3 protein: CASSLSTASNYGYTF. The CDR3 bases are TGCGCCAGCAGCTTGTCGACAGCTTCTAACTATGGCTACACCTTC.

The V and J genes are TRBV5-5 and TRBJ1-1, with 8 bases that match TRBD1. CDR1 and CDR2 from the germline V gene are SGHKS and YYEKEE (reference sequence). V shed 0 bases and J 7 bases; nucleotides not matched to a gene: 11. The CDR3 has 16 amino acids. The CDR3 DNA reads as TGTGCCAGCAGCTTGGTATTCGCCAGGGGGCGGGATGAAGCTTTCTTT. Encoded protein: CASSLVFARGRDEAFF.